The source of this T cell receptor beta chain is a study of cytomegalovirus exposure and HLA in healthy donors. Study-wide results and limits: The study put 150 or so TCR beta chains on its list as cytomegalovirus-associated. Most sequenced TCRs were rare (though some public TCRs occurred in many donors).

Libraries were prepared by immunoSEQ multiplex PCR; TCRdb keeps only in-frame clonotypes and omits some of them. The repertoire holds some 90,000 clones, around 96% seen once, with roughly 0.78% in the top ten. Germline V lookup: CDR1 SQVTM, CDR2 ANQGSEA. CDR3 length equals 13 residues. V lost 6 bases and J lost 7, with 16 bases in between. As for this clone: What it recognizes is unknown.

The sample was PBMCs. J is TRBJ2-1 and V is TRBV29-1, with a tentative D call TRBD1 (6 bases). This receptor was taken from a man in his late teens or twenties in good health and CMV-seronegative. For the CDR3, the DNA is TGCAGCGTGTCGTGGATGGGGGCGAATGAGCAGTTCTTC. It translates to CSVSWMGANEQFF.